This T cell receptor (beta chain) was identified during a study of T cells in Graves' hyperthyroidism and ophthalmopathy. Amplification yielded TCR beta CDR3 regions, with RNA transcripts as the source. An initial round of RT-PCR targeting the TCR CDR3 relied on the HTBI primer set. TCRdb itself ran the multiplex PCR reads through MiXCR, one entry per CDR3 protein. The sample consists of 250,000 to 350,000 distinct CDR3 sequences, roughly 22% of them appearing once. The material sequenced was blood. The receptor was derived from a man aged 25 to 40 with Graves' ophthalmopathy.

For the CDR3, the DNA is TGTGCCAGCCCCTGCGGGGTTAATTCACCCCTCCACTTT. Translated, it gives CASPCGVNSPLHF. The chain couples TRBV25-1 to TRBJ1-6, with D uncertain. V gave up 8 bases and J gave up 6 bases, with 11 bases separating them. The germline CDR1 and CDR2 sequences are MGHDK and SYGVNS. This CDR3 comprises 13 residues. Using reference TRBV25-1 and TRBJ1-6 for the parts outside the CDR3, the full variable domain is EADIYQTPRYLVIGTGKKITLECSQTMGHDKMYWYQQDPGMELHLIHYSYGVNSTEKGDLSSESTVSRIRTEHFPLTLESARPSHTSQYLCASPCGVNSPLHFGNGTRLTVT.